This is a list of T cell receptor beta chains from one sample in a study of T cell responses to AZD1222 COVID-19 vaccine. TCRdb's table, derived via immunoSEQ multiplex PCR, lists solely in-frame clones and lacks some. The top ten clones hold less than 10% of a sample with under 110,000 clones, about nine tenths of them seen once. The specimen was peripheral blood, collected 28 days after the second AZD1222 dose. The receptors derive from an adult who received the AZD1222 COVID-19 vaccine. CDR3s include the opening cysteine and the closing phenylalanine or tryptophan. The D gene is left open where the match is weak. Not every row has a clone size; where given, it reads once, few, many or a size class.

- TRBJ1-2 TRBD1 TRBV29-1 CSSWARGPWGYTF TGCAGCTCCTGGGCCAGGGGGCCCTGGGGCTACACCTTC
- TRBJ2-5 TRBD1 TRBV11-2 CASSKLTGTGSPRYF TGTGCCAGCAGCAAATTAACCGGGACAGGGTCCCCTCGGTACTTC
- TRBJ1-3 - TRBV18 CASSQAQSSGNTIYF TGTGCCAGCTCACAGGCGCAGAGCTCTGGAAACACCATATATTTT
- TRBJ1-4 TRBD1 TRBV5-1 CASSLGRQGEKLFF TGCGCCAGCAGCTTGGGGAGACAGGGGGAAAAACTGTTTTTT
- TRBJ1-1 - TRBV11-3 CASSLGIGQNTEAFF TGTGCCAGCAGCTTAGGAATAGGACAGAACACTGAAGCTTTCTTT
- TRBJ1-2 TRBD1 TRBV19 CASSPTGSGPGYTF TGTGCCAGTAGTCCGACAGGGTCCGGGCCAGGCTACACCTTC
- TRBJ1-6 - TRBV19 CASSLAHPQESPLHF TGTGCCAGTAGTCTGGCACACCCGCAAGAGTCACCCCTCCACTTT
- TRBJ2-1 - TRBV6-5 CASSPGTKQFF TGTGCCAGCAGCCCCGGGACAAAGCAGTTCTTC
- TRBJ1-2 - TRBV19 CASRLQGLGYGYTF TGTGCCAGTAGACTACAGGGTCTCGGCTATGGCTACACCTTC
once TRBJ1-2 TRBD1 TRBV27 CASSSDRGYYGYTF TGTGCCAGCAGCTCTGACAGGGGGTACTATGGCTACACCTTC
- TRBJ1-4 - TRBV7-2 CASSSSREKLFF TGTGCCAGCAGCTCGTCAAGGGAAAAACTGTTTTTT
- TRBJ1-2 - TRBV3-1/TRBV3-2 CASSQDEGGYGYTF TGTGCCAGCAGCCAAGATGAGGGCGGCTATGGCTACACCTTC
once TRBJ2-3 - TRBV14 CASSDSNYGTQYF TGTGCCAGCTCGGACTCCAATTATGGGACGCAGTATTTT
- TRBJ2-3 - TRBV20-1 CSAHGTDTQYF TGCAGTGCCCACGGCACAGATACGCAGTATTTT
- TRBJ2-5 - TRBV6-5 CASSYTHLAETQYF TGTGCCAGCAGTTACACACATTTGGCAGAGACCCAGTACTTC
- TRBJ1-1 - TRBV18 CASSPGNQAFF TGTGCCAGCTCACCGGGGAACCAAGCTTTCTTT
- TRBJ2-5 - TRBV7-9 CASSLRGVETQYF TGTGCCAGCAGCCTTCGGGGTGTAGAGACCCAGTACTTC
- TRBJ1-1 - TRBV11-3 CASSVSLNTEAFF TGTGCCAGCAGCGTATCTTTGAACACTGAAGCTTTCTTT
- TRBJ1-5 TRBD1 TRBV6-2/TRBV6-3 CASSYDYLVGGQQPQHF TGTGCCAGCAGTTATGATTATCTGGTAGGGGGCCAGCAGCCCCAGCATTTT
once TRBJ2-5 TRBD2 TRBV29-1 CSIREGETQYF TGCAGCATCCGGGAGGGAGAGACCCAGTACTTC
- TRBJ2-1 - TRBV3-1/TRBV3-2 CASSRDPRVRGEQFF TGTGCCAGCAGCCGGGACCCAAGGGTTCGGGGTGAGCAGTTCTTC
- TRBJ1-4 - TRBV6-5 CASSYSHRSGEKLFF TGTGCCAGCAGTTACTCGCACCGAAGTGGTGAAAAACTGTTTTTT
- TRBJ1-2 - TRBV6-5 CASSYSVGYGYTF TGTGCCAGCAGTTACAGCGTCGGCTATGGCTACACCTTC
- TRBJ2-1 TRBD2 TRBV5-1 CASTSGDSFNEQFF TGCGCCAGCACTAGCGGGGACTCCTTCAATGAGCAGTTCTTC
few TRBJ1-1 TRBD1 TRBV7-8 CASSSGQGHTEAFF TGTGCCAGCAGCTCAGGACAGGGGCACACTGAAGCTTTCTTT
- TRBJ1-2 - TRBV6-5 CASSQLDGANYGYTF TGTGCCAGCAGTCAACTGGACGGAGCTAACTATGGCTACACCTTC
- TRBJ2-7 - TRBV5-8 CASSSGTLSYEQYF TGTGCCAGCAGTTCGGGGACCCTAAGCTACGAGCAGTACTTC
- TRBJ1-1 - TRBV7-2 CASSLLLLNTEAFF TGTGCCAGCAGCTTACTCTTGCTGAACACTGAAGCTTTCTTT
- TRBJ2-7 - TRBV27 CASSLGGDLYEQYF TGTGCCAGCAGTTTAGGCGGAGACCTCTACGAGCAGTACTTC